These 22 T cell receptor beta chains share one sample of origin, sequenced in a study of blood T cells in healthy people across ages. The use of a sample-barcoded 5' primer and a J-beta primer mix characterized a second PCR of roughly 6 to 11 cycles. MiXCR was run by TCRdb on the 5' RACE reads, yielding one entry per CDR3 protein. The sample comprises roughly 830,000 distinct CDR3 sequences, about 59% of which are singletons, and 25% to 30% rests with the top ten. The sequenced material came from blood. The receptors were sampled from a man younger than 45 in good health.

This chain connects TRBV4-1 to TRBJ1-6, with D perhaps TRBD1 (6 bases). The CDR3 sequence is 16 residues long. The germline V gene encodes CDR1 MGHRA and CDR2 YSYEKL. The ends were cut back, 1 base at V and 7 bases at J, with 14 bases in the middle. For the CDR3, the DNA is TGCGCCAGCAGCCAAGTAGTCGGGACAAGAAATTCACCCCTCCACTTT. Translating gives CASSQVVGTRNSPLHF.

The chain joins TRBV3-1 to TRBJ2-7, with 8 bases that match TRBD1. V shed 10 bases, J shed 2 bases, and the junction held 13 bases outside the gene matches. There are 15 residues in the CDR3. Germline values: CDR1 LGHDT, CDR2 YNNKEL (reference sequence). CDR3 sequence: CATSRKTGAPYEQYF. The CDR3 nucleotides read TGTGCCACCTCAAGGAAGACAGGGGCGCCCTACGAGCAGTACTTC.

The rearrangement uses TRBV7-9 and TRBJ1-5; D might be TRBD1 (6 bases). The CDR3 has 16 amino acids. Germline V gives CDR1 SEHNR, CDR2 FQNEAQ (reference sequence). V was pared by 6 bases and J by 7 bases, with 22 bases between. The CDR3 here is CASSPLGALAGQPQHF. The DNA of the CDR3 is TGTGCCAGCAGTCCCCTGGGGGCCCTGGCAGGGCAGCCCCAGCATTTT.

The chain joins TRBV5-1 to TRBJ2-3; TRBD2 is a possible D gene (5 bases). This CDR3 spans 16 amino acids. From germline, CDR1 is SGHRS and CDR2 YFSETQ. V gave up 4 bases and J gave up 4 bases, with 19 bases separating them. The DNA for the CDR3 is TGCGCCAGCAGCCACATGAGCGGCCCTGGGGCAGATACGCAGTATTTT. This gives the protein CASSHMSGPGADTQYF. The variable domain in full, with the rest retrieved from reference TRBV5-1 and TRBJ2-3, is KAGVTQTPRYLIKTRGQQVTLSCSPISGHRSVSWYQQTPGQGLQFLFEYFSETQRNKGNFPGRFSGRQFSNSRSEMNVSTLELGDSALYLCASSHMSGPGADTQYFGPGTRLTVL.

The CDR3 bases are TGTGCCAGCAGTTCGGGACAGGCCCTTCTCAATCAGCCCCAGCATTTT. As protein: CASSSGQALLNQPQHF. This chain connects TRBV27 to TRBJ1-5; TRBD1 matches at 8 bases. The ends lost 4 bases at V and 3 bases at J; junction bases unmatched: 8. Germline-derived CDR1 and CDR2 are MNHEY and SMNVEV (reference sequence). This CDR3 is 16 amino acids long.

V usage is TRBV7-2 and J usage is TRBJ2-5, with D possibly matching TRBD2 (5 bases). Germline values: CDR1 SGHTA, CDR2 FQGNSA. V was pared by 2 bases and J by 0 bases, with 7 bases between. The CDR3 covers 14 residues. The CDR3 here is CASSLPEDQETQYF. The CDR3 DNA is TGTGCCAGCAGCTTACCGGAGGACCAAGAGACCCAGTACTTC.

The chain combines TRBV4-2 with TRBJ2-7, with TRBD2 as a possible D gene (6 bases). The length of the CDR3 is 15 residues. V was pared by 1 base and J by 4 bases, with 14 bases between. Per the germline V gene, CDR1 is LGHNA and CDR2 is YNFKEQ. Here the CDR3 DNA reads TGTGCCAGCAGCCAAGGAGAGGAGGGGCATTACGAGCAGTACTTC. Translating it yields CASSQGEEGHYEQYF.

V usage is TRBV20-1 and J usage is TRBJ2-3; D ambiguous. V was clipped by 6 bases and J by 1 base, with 20 bases between them. The CDR3 consists of 16 residues. Germline V gene data show CDR1 as DFQATT and CDR2 as SNEGSKA (reference sequence). The CDR3 loop reads CSAFIPPLGGTDTQYF. CDR3 nucleotide sequence: TGCAGTGCCTTCATCCCCCCGTTGGGTGGCACAGATACGCAGTATTTT.

The chain links TRBV7-2 to TRBJ1-2; D is perhaps TRBD1 (5 bases). The CDR3 covers 16 residues. Germline CDR1 is SGHTA and CDR2 is FQGNSA. V dropped 4 bases and J dropped 3 bases, with 18 bases sitting between them. This CDR3 reads CASSSNPRVWDYGYTF. The CDR3 nucleotides read TGTGCCAGCAGCTCTAATCCCAGGGTGTGGGACTATGGCTACACCTTC. Drawing the rest from reference TRBV7-2 and TRBJ1-2, the complete variable domain is GAGVSQSPSNKVTEKGKDVELRCDPISGHTALYWYRQSLGQGLEFLIYFQGNSAPDKSGLPSDRFSAERTGGSVSTLTIQRTQQEDSAVYLCASSSNPRVWDYGYTFGSGTRLTVV.

This clonotype was counted a few times. V gene TRBV5-1 combines with J gene TRBJ2-7, with D possibly being TRBD2 (6 bases). Germline CDR1 is SGHRS and CDR2 is YFSETQ. This CDR3 has 17 amino acids. V lost 0 bases, J lost 3 bases, and 19 bases lay in between. The CDR3 region has the DNA TGCGCCAGCAGCTTGGCCGTAGTCGGGCAGGGAGGCTACGAGCAGTACTTC. Its translation: CASSLAVVGQGGYEQYF.

The chain combines TRBV6-5 with TRBJ1-1; possibly TRBD1 for D (6 bases). The V gene lost 5 bases and the J gene lost 6 bases, with 13 bases spanning the gap. The CDR3 length is 13 residues. Germline V gene lookup returns CDR1 MNHEY and CDR2 SVGAGI. CDR3: CASSDGGFPEAFF. The CDR3 nucleotides are TGTGCCAGCAGTGATGGGGGCTTTCCTGAAGCTTTCTTT.

The CDR3 region is CSVVQGEVAGETQYF. CDR3 nucleotides: TGCAGCGTTGTACAGGGTGAGGTCGCGGGGGAGACCCAGTACTTC. V is TRBV29-1 and J is TRBJ2-5; TRBD1 or TRBD2 may be the D gene (6 bases each). Germline V gene sequence: CDR1 SQVTM, CDR2 ANQGSEA. Between the trimmed V and J ends, which lost 4 bases and 5 bases, there was a span of 20 bases. This CDR3 spans 15 amino acids.

This clonotype was detected a few times. V usage is TRBV7-2 and J usage is TRBJ2-1, with D maybe TRBD1 (5 bases). V gave up 5 bases and J gave up 8 bases, with 16 bases separating them. The germline CDR1 and CDR2 sequences are SGHTA and FQGNSA. The CDR3 totals 14 residues. The CDR3: CASSPWGAYDEQFF. In DNA form, the CDR3 reads TGTGCCAGCAGCCCCTGGGGCGCTTATGATGAGCAGTTCTTC.

This chain joins TRBV5-1 and TRBJ1-2; TRBD1 aligns across 8 bases. The junction had 10 bases not matched to a gene; V was cut back by 3 bases and J by 6 bases. The CDR3 covers 15 residues. CDR1 and CDR2 (germline): SGHRS, YFSETQ. In DNA form, the CDR3 reads TGCGCCAGCAGCTCAGCCCCAGGGGGCGATAATGGCTACACCTTC. It yields the protein CASSSAPGGDNGYTF.

This rearrangement joins TRBV28 to TRBJ2-7, with D perhaps TRBD1 (5 bases). This CDR3 contains 16 residues. From germline, CDR1 is MDHEN and CDR2 SYDVKM. Deletions cut 3 bases from V and 0 bases from J, with 15 bases between. The CDR3 bases are TGTGCCAGCAGTTTTTCCCAACAGGCGAGCTCCTACGAGCAGTACTTC. Encoded protein: CASSFSQQASSYEQYF.

V is TRBV7-6 and J is TRBJ1-2, with D perhaps TRBD1 (5 bases). V lost 3 bases and J lost 4, with 9 bases in between. Germline CDR1 and CDR2: SGHVS and FNYEAQ. The CDR3 length is 13 residues. The chain's CDR3 is CASSFDSLYGYTF. DNA for the CDR3: TGTGCCAGCAGCTTCGACAGCCTCTATGGCTACACCTTC.

On this clonotype itself: The junction differs from germline at one of its ends, possibly a read error. The V gene is TRBV7-9, the J gene TRBJ1-2; tentative D call: TRBD1 (5 bases). This CDR3 region has 14 residues. Per the germline V gene, CDR1 is SEHNR and CDR2 is FQNEAQ (reference sequence). The DNA for the CDR3 is TGTGCCAGCAGCCTAGCCGACAGACTCTATGGCTACACCTTC. Residues: CASSLADRLYGYTF.

The rearrangement joins TRBV9 to TRBJ2-1; TRBD2 matches 10 bases. The V and J ends lost 4 bases and 5 bases, in that order; junction bases with no gene match: 6. Germline lookup yields CDR1 SGDLS and CDR2 YYNGEE. The CDR3 is made up of 15 amino acids. The DNA of the CDR3 is TGTGCCAGCAGCACCCTAGCGGGGGCCCACAATGAGCAGTTCTTC. Translated, it gives CASSTLAGAHNEQFF.

The chain links TRBV6-6 to TRBJ2-7, with 9 bases identical to TRBD2. With 3 bases clipped from V and 3 bases from J, the junction kept 6 bases outside the gene matches. This CDR3 region has 15 residues. In germline, CDR1 is MNHNY, CDR2 SVGAGI (reference sequence). In nucleotides, the CDR3 is TGTGCCAGCAGTTATAGGGTAGCGGGGGACTACGAGCAGTACTTC. Translating gives CASSYRVAGDYEQYF.

This clonotype turned up a few times. This chain joins TRBV12-3 or TRBV12-4 and TRBJ1-6, with TRBD1 as a possible D gene (5 bases). V dropped 6 bases and J dropped 8 bases, with 11 bases sitting between them. This CDR3 is built from 13 residues. CDR3 loop: CASRTFRDSPLHF. CDR3 nucleotides: TGTGCCAGCAGGACTTTCAGGGATTCACCCCTCCACTTT.

This clonotype came up once. CDR3 bases: TGTGCCAGCAGGAGGGAAGGGACAGGGCAGCATTTT. Translating gives CASRREGTGQHF. J is TRBJ1-5 and V is TRBV2; 9 bases are a match to TRBD1. J was trimmed by 13 bases and V by 6 bases; bases with no gene match: 7. This CDR3 has 12 amino acids. Germline CDR1 and CDR2: SNHLY and FYNNEI.

The chain joins TRBV20-1 to TRBJ2-1; 14 positions match TRBD2. Germline V gives CDR1 DFQATT, CDR2 SNEGSKA (reference sequence). Unmatched junction bases numbered 4, after V lost 3 bases and J lost 6 bases. This CDR3 comprises 15 residues. CDR3 in amino acids: CSAREGTSGGNEQFF. In DNA, the CDR3 is TGCAGTGCTAGGGAGGGGACTAGCGGGGGCAATGAGCAGTTCTTC.